This T cell receptor beta chain is drawn from a study of T cell responses to AZD1222 COVID-19 vaccine. This clone was counted a few times. Clones were sequenced by immunoSEQ multiplex PCR, and TCRdb holds only the in-frame ones, with some missing. This repertoire shows 120,000 or so clones, roughly nine tenths found once; its top ten account for around 30%. Germline loops: CDR1 MGHRA, CDR2 YSYEKL. The CDR3 contains 13 residues. The V and J ends lost 4 bases and 5 bases respectively, with 8 bases between them. The clonotype originates from an adult in good health. The input for sequencing was peripheral blood, taken on day 0 of AZD1222 vaccination. The chain links TRBV4-1 to TRBJ1-4, with D uncertain. CDR3 amino acids: CASSLTENEKLFF. CDR3 nucleotide sequence: TGCGCCAGCAGCCTTACAGAGAATGAAAAACTGTTTTTT.